The clone carrying this T cell receptor (beta chain) came up many times. The antigen is unknown. This entry belongs to a study of CD8+CD57+ T cells in acquired aplastic anemia. On the study more broadly: DNA per sorted CD4+ or CD8+ sample ranged about 0.17 to 30 ug, averaging roughly 3.2 ug.

Flow cytometry had shown expanded CD8+CD57+ cells in the patients chosen for sequencing. There were no patients without severe acquired aplastic anemia. Patients had received no therapy at the time of blood sampling. Whole-study results and caveats: Patients shared approximately 30 CD8+ CDR3 sequences with controls.

Trimming took 2 bases from V and 4 from J, leaving 20 bases between them. CDR1 is MNHNY and CDR2 is SVGAGI in the germline V gene (reference sequence). The CDR3 is 17 amino acids. Template material for TCR beta VDJ and CDR3 profiling consisted of genomic DNA. TCRdb redid the calling of the reads with MiXCR, one entry per CDR3 protein. Here the sample spans around 180,000 distinct CDR3 sequences, 48% being singletons. The gene calls are TRBV6-6 and TRBJ1-2; the D gene is possibly TRBD1 (6 bases). Material: sorted CD4+, CD8+, or CD8+CD57+ T cells (not recorded which) from PBMCs. This TCR was recovered from a human donor with aplastic anemia. The CDR3 protein is CASSYTKTGGGGYGYTF. In DNA, the CDR3 is TGTGCCAGCAGTTACACAAAAACAGGTGGAGGGGGCTATGGCTACACCTTC.